This TCR beta chain was found in a study of early T cells in non-severe SARS-CoV-2 infection. Tagging with unique molecular identifiers was applied to individual cDNA molecules. TCRdb ran MiXCR on the 5' RACE reads and lists one entry per CDR3 protein. Seen here are some 32,000 distinct CDR3 sequences, roughly 6.6% observed once, and the top ten hold roughly two fifths. The V end lost 6 bases, the J end lost 3 bases, and 14 bases lay between the germline ends. This CDR3 spans 14 amino acids. This clonotype was seen ten or more times. Its antigen is as yet unknown. Broader study findings: CD4 and private specificities were missed by VDJdb matching, which favored anti-spike CD8 responses.

The chain carries TRBV12-3 or TRBV12-4 and TRBJ2-5; a possible D gene is TRBD1 (6 bases). Sequencing input: whole blood. The source is an adult who was a healthcare worker with PCR-confirmed SARS-CoV-2 infection or an uninfected control (not recorded which). CDR3 in amino acids: CASRRGHLEETQYF. The CDR3, as DNA: TGTGCCAGCAGAAGGGGACACTTGGAAGAGACCCAGTACTTC.